A single sample gave rise to the 12 T cell receptor beta chains below, sequenced in a study of blood T cells in healthy people across ages. The use of a sample-barcoded 5' primer and a J-beta primer mix characterized a second PCR of roughly 6 to 12 cycles. MiXCR was run by TCRdb on the 5' RACE reads, yielding one entry per CDR3 protein. There are 950,000 to 1,200,000 distinct CDR3 sequences in the sample; more than 30% occur only once, and around 13% lies in the top ten. The sequencing input was blood. The receptor set was obtained from a man aged 18 to 30 in good health.

The rearrangement links TRBV29-1 to TRBJ1-5, with 7 bases aligning to TRBD1. Trimming took 4 bases from V and 7 from J; bases not matched to a gene: 22. The CDR3 sequence is 18 residues long. CDR1 is SQVTM and CDR2 is ANQGSEA in the germline V gene. DNA for the CDR3: TGCAGCGTTGTACTCCCAACGATCGAGGGGGCGCAGGGACAGCCCCAGCATTTT. Its protein product is CSVVLPTIEGAQGQPQHF.

The J gene is TRBJ2-3, the V gene TRBV20-1, with D perhaps matching TRBD1 (6 bases). V lost 6 bases and J lost 5, with 18 bases in between. This CDR3 spans 14 amino acids. Per germline, CDR1 DFQATT and CDR2 SNEGSKA (reference sequence). CDR3 bases: TGCAGTGCCCGACAGGTGACCATCTTAGATACGCAGTATTTT. Translating it yields CSARQVTILDTQYF.

The chain combines TRBV11-1 with TRBJ1-1, with 10 bases that match TRBD1. V lost 5 bases, J lost 1 base, and 7 bases stayed unmatched. CDR3 length: 16 amino acids. Germline values: CDR1 SGHAT, CDR2 FQDESV (reference sequence). CDR3 amino acids: CASSTRDRGGNTEAFF. The CDR3 DNA reads as TGTGCCAGCAGCACCCGGGACAGGGGAGGGAACACTGAAGCTTTCTTT.

This clonotype was found a few times. V gene TRBV5-1 combines with J gene TRBJ2-5; D unclear. The V end was cut by 4 bases, the J end by 5 bases, with 12 bases between. The CDR3 totals 13 residues. CDR1 is SGHRS, CDR2 YFSETQ, per germline. The CDR3 loop is CASSTFTMETQYF. The CDR3 coding sequence is TGCGCCAGCAGCACATTCACCATGGAGACCCAGTACTTC.

Notes on this clonotype: One junction end disagrees with the germline gene, perhaps due to a read error. The chain joins TRBV7-3 to TRBJ2-3; maybe TRBD2 (6 bases). The CDR3 is 14 residues long. In germline, CDR1 is SGHTA, CDR2 FQGTGA. CDR3 bases: TGTGCCGGCAGCTTACGGGACTCCACAGATACGCAGTATTTT. As protein: CAGSLRDSTDTQYF.

This clonotype was found a few times. The chain combines TRBV6-1 with TRBJ2-3; 11 bases match TRBD2. CDR3 size: 17 residues. Germline loops: CDR1 MNHNS, CDR2 SASEGT. With V trimmed by 6 bases and J by 6 bases, 14 bases remained unmatched. The CDR3 protein is CASSPAELAGVWDTQYF. The CDR3 DNA is TGTGCCAGCAGCCCAGCCGAACTAGCGGGGGTGTGGGATACGCAGTATTTT.

This rearrangement joins TRBV4-3 to TRBJ2-3; TRBD1 matches at 10 bases. The V segment lost 1 base and the J segment 3 bases; nucleotides outside the gene matches: 10. The CDR3 sequence is 18 residues long. From germline, CDR1 is LGHNA and CDR2 YSLEER. CDR3 in DNA: TGCGCCAGCAGCCAAGTAACCCAGGGACAGGGGAATACAGATACGCAGTATTTT. This gives the protein CASSQVTQGQGNTDTQYF.

The chain has TRBV6-5 and TRBJ1-1, with D possibly TRBD1 on 5 matching bases. Germline V gene data show CDR1 as MNHEY and CDR2 as SVGAGI. The CDR3 loop spans 13 amino acids. Trimming took off 7 bases at V and 5 bases at J, with 14 bases between the two ends. The CDR3 loop is CASNRDGGTEAFF. CDR3 nucleotides: TGTGCCAGCAACCGGGACGGGGGGACTGAAGCTTTCTTT.

This clonotype has only a few counts. The chain carries TRBV4-1 and TRBJ1-5; D gene ambiguous. Germline CDR1 is MGHRA and CDR2 is YSYEKL. The V end was cut by 0 bases, the J end by 6 bases, with 12 bases between. This CDR3 region has 15 residues. CDR3 DNA: TGCGCCAGCAGCCAAGAGATGAGTAGGGTTCAGCCCCAGCATTTT. It encodes CASSQEMSRVQPQHF.

The chain carries TRBV20-1 and TRBJ2-5; D perhaps matches TRBD1 (5 bases). The CDR3 sequence is 11 residues long. The germline CDR1 and CDR2 sequences are DFQATT and SNEGSKA (reference sequence). V lost 3 bases, J lost 10 bases, and 12 bases lay in between. This CDR3 reads CSASDRVGQYF. The CDR3 DNA reads as TGCAGTGCTAGCGACAGAGTGGGCCAGTACTTC.

The V and J genes are TRBV3-1 and TRBJ1-2, with 8 bases matching TRBD1. The CDR3 totals 14 residues. Germline V gene data show CDR1 as LGHDT and CDR2 as YNNKEL (reference sequence). With V trimmed by 5 bases and J by 7 bases, 9 bases remained unmatched. CDR3 bases: TGTGCCAGCAGCACCGCCGGACAGGGTTCTGGCTACACCTTC. Protein product: CASSTAGQGSGYTF.

The rearrangement links TRBV9 to TRBJ2-5; TRBD2 matches at 7 bases. Germline-derived CDR1 and CDR2 are SGDLS and YYNGEE. V shed 4 bases, J shed 6 bases, and the junction held 12 bases outside the gene matches. CDR3 length equals 15 residues. The CDR3 spells CASSIHAGVEKTQYF. CDR3 DNA: TGTGCCAGCAGCATTCACGCGGGAGTGGAAAAGACCCAGTACTTC.